A single sample gave rise to the 29 T cell receptor beta chains below, sequenced in a study of T-cell reconstitution after alpha-beta-depleted transplantation in children. Unique molecular identifiers were incorporated during preparation of the TCRbeta library. TCRdb fed the PCR reads into MiXCR, producing one record per CDR3 protein. The table shows hundreds of thousands of distinct CDR3 sequences, with over 15% occurring only once. The sample was PBMCs from the stem cell graft donor, taken from the stem cell graft. The receptors derive from a human donor who donated a stem cell graft to a child with acute myeloid leukemia.

This clonotype has just a few counts. V gene TRBV20-1 combines with J gene TRBJ1-6, with 9 nucleotides matching TRBD1. The CDR3 is 18 residues long. CDR1 and CDR2 (germline): DFQATT, SNEGSKA (reference sequence). Trimming cost V 0 bases and J 2 bases; bases outside gene matches: 8. The CDR3 loop is CSAREQGAPGAYNSPLHF. Here the CDR3 DNA reads TGCAGTGCTAGAGAACAGGGGGCGCCGGGAGCCTATAATTCACCCCTCCACTTT.

This clonotype was counted ten times or more. V is TRBV5-6 and J is TRBJ1-5; D gene uncertain. Looked up from germline, CDR1 is SGHDT and CDR2 is YYEEEE. This CDR3 spans 16 amino acids. V shed 3 bases and J shed 2 bases, with 15 bases lying between them. This CDR3 is CASSWGSGLGNQPQHF. The CDR3 nucleotides read TGTGCCAGCAGCTGGGGAAGTGGGTTGGGCAATCAGCCCCAGCATTTT.

The chain recombines TRBV18 with TRBJ2-5; the match to TRBD1 covers 10 bases. Per germline, CDR1 KGHSH and CDR2 LQKENI. The CDR3 has 13 amino acids. After removal of 10 bases from V and 3 bases from J, the junction contained 5 bases not matched to a gene. The CDR3 reads CATSGTGEETQYF. CDR3 sequence (DNA): TGTGCCACCTCCGGGACAGGGGAAGAGACCCAGTACTTC. The full variable domain, completed using reference TRBV18 and TRBJ2-5, is NAGVMQNPRHLVRRRGQEARLRCSPMKGHSHVYWYRQLPEEGLKFMVYLQKENIIDESGMPKERFSAEFPKEGPSILRIQQVVRGDSAAYFCATSGTGEETQYFGPGTRLLVL.

This chain joins TRBV16 and TRBJ2-1, with D unresolved. V was clipped by 0 bases and J by 6 bases, with 6 bases between them. The CDR3 totals 13 residues. The germline V gene encodes CDR1 KGHSY and CDR2 FQNENV. CDR3 DNA: TGTGCCAGCAGCCAATCGGCGGCCAATGAGCAGTTCTTC. It encodes CASSQSAANEQFF.

This clonotype was recorded at least ten times. The gene calls are TRBV7-7 and TRBJ2-7; tentatively, D is TRBD1 or TRBD2 (5 bases each). The ends were cut back, 3 bases at V and 7 bases at J, with 13 bases in the middle. Germline CDR1 is SSHAT and CDR2 is FNYEAQ (reference sequence). The CDR3 extends over 13 amino acids. CDR3 sequence: CASSLGPSVEQYF. The CDR3 DNA reads as TGTGCCAGCAGCTTGGGACCGTCTGTGGAGCAGTACTTC.

This clonotype occurred many times. This rearrangement joins TRBV20-1 to TRBJ2-1; a weak D match, TRBD2 (5 bases). CDR1 and CDR2 from the germline V gene are DFQATT and SNEGSKA (reference sequence). This CDR3 is built from 14 residues. V lost 3 bases, J lost 4 bases, and 13 bases lay in between. This CDR3 is CSARPRSVYNEQFF. The CDR3, as DNA: TGCAGTGCTAGGCCCCGTAGCGTGTACAATGAGCAGTTCTTC.

This clonotype was detected a few times. This chain connects TRBV7-2 to TRBJ1-3, with 7 bases fitting TRBD1. The trim removed 4 bases at V and 2 bases at J, leaving 5 bases unmatched. From germline, CDR1 is SGHTA and CDR2 FQGNSA. The CDR3 has 15 amino acids. The CDR3 reads CASSYRTGTGNTIYF. Here the CDR3 DNA reads TGTGCCAGCAGCTACCGGACAGGCACTGGAAACACCATATATTTT. Full variable domain (rest looked up from reference TRBV7-2 and TRBJ1-3): GAGVSQSPSNKVTEKGKDVELRCDPISGHTALYWYRQSLGQGLEFLIYFQGNSAPDKSGLPSDRFSAERTGGSVSTLTIQRTQQEDSAVYLCASSYRTGTGNTIYFGEGSWLTVV.

This clonotype occurred a few times. This chain's CDR3 is CASSLGDTSVTEAFF. The CDR3 DNA is TGTGCCAGCAGTTTGGGGGACACGAGTGTCACTGAAGCTTTCTTT. This rearrangement joins TRBV12-3 or TRBV12-4 to TRBJ1-1, with a possible D match to TRBD1 (6 bases). There are 15 residues in the CDR3. The V and J ends lost 3 bases and 4 bases respectively, with 15 bases between them.

This clonotype showed up many times. The genes are TRBV29-1 and TRBJ1-1; D gene unclear. Germline CDR1 reads SQVTM; CDR2 reads ANQGSEA. Trimming stripped 0 bases from V and 7 bases from J, with 3 bases between. The CDR3 spans 10 residues. DNA of the CDR3: TGCAGCGTTGAAGAGGTTGAAGCTTTCTTT. It codes for CSVEEVEAFF.

This clonotype was counted a few times. This chain connects TRBV7-7 to TRBJ2-5; 7 bases are a match to TRBD1. After removal of 5 bases from V and 4 bases from J, the junction contained 7 bases not matched to a gene. Germline V CDR1 and CDR2: SSHAT, FNYEAQ (reference sequence). CDR3 length equals 14 residues. The CDR3 nucleotides are TGTGCCAGCAGCCCCCCGACAGGGACAGAGACCCAGTACTTC. This codes for CASSPPTGTETQYF.

The chain combines TRBV20-1 with TRBJ1-5; D remains ambiguous. The CDR3 extends over 14 amino acids. Trimming removed 6 bases from V and 0 bases from J, with 12 bases in between. Germline V lookup: CDR1 DFQATT, CDR2 SNEGSKA (reference sequence). CDR3 in amino acids: CSAPGEYSNQPQHF. Written as DNA, the CDR3 is TGCAGTGCCCCCGGGGAATATAGCAATCAGCCCCAGCATTTT.

This clonotype was picked up a small number of times. The CDR3 coding sequence is TGCAGTGCTACAGGACAGGGGGCGAGTGGGGCCAACGTCCTGACTTTC. The encoded protein is CSATGQGASGANVLTF. V and J are TRBV20-1 and TRBJ2-6, with 11 bases aligning to TRBD1. CDR3 length: 16 amino acids. Unmatched junction bases numbered 5, after V lost 4 bases and J lost 3 bases. Germline V lookup: CDR1 DFQATT, CDR2 SNEGSKA (reference sequence).

This clonotype was seen repeatedly, ten times or more. CDR3 protein: CSARLAQSPINTEAFF. The CDR3 coding sequence is TGCAGTGCTAGGTTGGCCCAAAGCCCAATAAACACTGAAGCTTTCTTT. The gene calls are TRBV20-1 and TRBJ1-1; the D is unclear. This CDR3 is 16 amino acids long. Trimming left V 3 bases short and J 2 bases short, with 19 bases between. Germline loops: CDR1 DFQATT, CDR2 SNEGSKA (reference sequence).

This clonotype came up a few times. The V and J genes are TRBV10-3 and TRBJ2-5; D gene ambiguous. The CDR3 runs to 14 residues. CDR1 is ENHRY and CDR2 is SYGVKD in the germline V gene. V was clipped by 2 bases and J by 2 bases, with 9 bases between them. CDR3 residues: CAISEGADQETQYF. In DNA, the CDR3 is TGTGCCATCAGTGAGGGCGCAGATCAAGAGACCCAGTACTTC.

V gene TRBV4-3 combines with J gene TRBJ2-2; D is unresolved. This CDR3 contains 15 residues. Germline loops: CDR1 LGHNA, CDR2 YSLEER. Trimming took 0 bases from V and 2 from J, leaving 7 bases between them. CDR3 nucleotides: TGCGCCAGCAGCCAAGAACACCGCAACACCGGGGAGCTGTTTTTT. Its translation: CASSQEHRNTGELFF.

This chain connects TRBV7-2 to TRBJ2-2; a weak D match, TRBD1 (6 bases). This CDR3 has 15 residues. V was shortened by 4 bases and J by 5 bases, with 14 bases between the two germline ends. Germline values: CDR1 SGHTA, CDR2 FQGNSA. The CDR3 sequence is CASSSTGTKTGELFF. DNA of the CDR3: TGTGCCAGCAGCTCCACCGGGACAAAGACCGGGGAGCTGTTTTTT.

The chain combines TRBV30 with TRBJ1-6; D is possibly TRBD1 (5 bases). CDR1 is GTSNPN and CDR2 is SVGIG in the germline V gene (reference sequence). This CDR3 contains 15 residues. With 3 bases removed from V and 9 bases from J, the gap between germline ends came to 18 bases. CDR3 loop: CAWSPPLRGASPLHF. The CDR3 DNA reads as TGTGCCTGGAGCCCTCCCCTTCGAGGGGCTTCACCCCTCCACTTT.

This chain joins TRBV5-1 and TRBJ1-2, with D possibly matching TRBD1 (6 bases). The germline V and J ends were trimmed by 4 bases and 6 bases, with 16 bases remaining between them. The CDR3 runs to 14 residues. CDR1 SGHRS and CDR2 YFSETQ come from the germline V gene. CDR3 bases: TGCGCCAGCAGCCATCAACAGGGAATGGATGGCTACACCTTC. It translates to CASSHQQGMDGYTF.

The table lists this clonotype with a count of one. This chain joins TRBV11-2 and TRBJ2-3; 7 bases agree with TRBD1. Germline trimming cut 5 bases from V and 7 bases from J; bases unmatched to any gene: 12. CDR1 and CDR2 from the germline V gene are SGHAT and FQNNGV. The length of the CDR3 is 15 residues. This chain's CDR3 is CASSPEGQLVNTQYF. The DNA of the CDR3 is TGTGCCAGCAGCCCCGAGGGACAGTTAGTAAATACGCAGTATTTT.

This clonotype occurred a few times. The rearrangement joins TRBV7-9 to TRBJ2-2; D might be TRBD1 (5 bases). Trimming took off 5 bases at V and 3 bases at J, with 16 bases between the two ends. Germline-derived CDR1 and CDR2 are SEHNR and FQNEAQ (reference sequence). This CDR3 spans 16 amino acids. CDR3 sequence: CASSRNTGSDTGELFF. CDR3 nucleotides: TGTGCCAGCAGCCGGAATACAGGTTCAGACACCGGGGAGCTGTTTTTT.

The V gene is TRBV15, the J gene TRBJ1-5; 7 positions agree with TRBD1. The CDR3 has 16 residues. After removal of 0 bases from V and 6 bases from J, the junction contained 8 bases not matched to a gene. The V gene's germline CDR1 is LNHNV and CDR2 YYDKDF (reference sequence). The CDR3 DNA is TGTGCCACCAGCAGAGAAGAGGGGGCGCGCAGTCAGCCCCAGCATTTT. It yields the protein CATSREEGARSQPQHF.

The rearrangement uses TRBV5-1 and TRBJ2-3, with 8 bases matching TRBD2. CDR1 is SGHRS, CDR2 YFSETQ, per germline. The CDR3 is 16 amino acids. The V and J ends lost 2 bases and 0 bases, in that order; junction bases with no gene match: 5. DNA of the CDR3: TGCGCCAGCAGCTTACCAGCGGGGGAAAGCACAGATACGCAGTATTTT. It codes for CASSLPAGESTDTQYF.

This clonotype was counted only a few times. This rearrangement joins TRBV28 to TRBJ1-1; D is unresolved. This CDR3 contains 15 residues. Trimming took 2 bases from V and 1 from J, leaving 11 bases between them. Per the germline V gene, CDR1 is MDHEN and CDR2 is SYDVKM. As DNA, the CDR3 is TGTGCCAGCAGTTTACCCCCCACCTGGAACACTGAAGCTTTCTTT. Protein product: CASSLPPTWNTEAFF.

J is TRBJ2-7 and V is TRBV28; D is possibly TRBD2 (6 bases). V was shortened by 6 bases and J by 12 bases, with 18 bases between the two germline ends. Germline V gene lookup returns CDR1 MDHEN and CDR2 SYDVKM. This CDR3 comprises 12 residues. In nucleotides, the CDR3 is TGTGCCAGCAGCCGTGGGTGGGGGGTTGGGTACGTC. Protein product: CASSRGWGVGYV.

The chain employs TRBV7-9 and TRBJ2-5; perhaps TRBD1 as D (6 bases). CDR3 size: 14 residues. V shed 8 bases and J shed 0 bases, with 13 bases lying between them. Germline CDR1 reads SEHNR; CDR2 reads FQNEAQ (reference sequence). As DNA, the CDR3 is TGTGCCAGCCGGGGCAGGGGACACCAAGAGACCCAGTACTTC. Protein sequence: CASRGRGHQETQYF.

This clonotype occurred many times. The rearrangement uses TRBV29-1 and TRBJ1-3; D is perhaps TRBD1 (5 bases). CDR3 size: 13 residues. Germline V gives CDR1 SQVTM, CDR2 ANQGSEA. The V end was cut by 4 bases, the J end by 11 bases, with 18 bases between. The CDR3 loop reads CSVGQSPRGAIYF. CDR3 in DNA: TGCAGCGTTGGACAGTCCCCCCGAGGAGCCATATATTTT.

This chain uses TRBV12-3 or TRBV12-4 with TRBJ2-3, with D unresolved. The V and J ends lost 5 bases and 1 base respectively, with 7 bases between them. The CDR3 spans 13 residues. CDR3 sequence reads: CASSEIRTDTQYF. CDR3 DNA sequence: TGTGCCAGCAGTGAGATTCGCACAGATACGCAGTATTTT.

The chain carries TRBV9 and TRBJ2-3; 12 positions agree with TRBD1. V trimming: 0 bases; J trimming: 5 bases; junction bases outside the gene matches: 16. Looked up from germline, CDR1 is SGDLS and CDR2 is YYNGEE. The CDR3 covers 20 residues. The CDR3 protein is CASSVAPPGTGGAREDTQYF. CDR3 sequence (DNA): TGTGCCAGCAGCGTAGCTCCCCCCGGGACAGGGGGCGCGAGGGAAGATACGCAGTATTTT. Full variable domain (missing parts from reference TRBV9 and TRBJ2-3): DSGVTQTPKHLITATGQRVTLRCSPRSGDLSVYWYQQSLDQGLQFLIQYYNGEERAKGNILERFSAQQFPDLHSELNLSSLELGDSALYFCASSVAPPGTGGAREDTQYFGPGTRLTVL.

Comments on this clonotype: A much larger clone is a single base away; this may be a read error. J is TRBJ2-5 and V is TRBV9, with D uncertain. Per the germline V gene, CDR1 is SGDLS and CDR2 is YYNGEE. CDR3 length: 16 residues. Trimming removed 0 bases from V and 0 bases from J, with 12 bases in between. As DNA, the CDR3 is TGTGCCAGCAGCGTAGGGTTAGTGGGTTACCAAGAGACCCAGTACTTC. Translation: CASSVGLVGYQETQYF.